The sequence of this TCR beta chain was determined in a study of PD-1 blockade in classical Hodgkin lymphoma. V dropped 3 bases and J dropped 2; count of bases not matched to a gene: 6. Germline-derived CDR1 and CDR2 are MDHEN and SYDVKM. The CDR3 is 15 amino acids. Each patient experienced a relapse that followed autologous stem cell transplantation, and brentuximab vedotin exposure varied. Repertoires were generated with immunoSEQ multiplex PCR, while TCRdb's copy carries only in-frame clones and drops some. This repertoire shows about 36,000 clones, roughly two thirds found once; its top ten account for 13% to 15%.

The sequenced sample was peripheral blood mononuclear cells (PBMCs), obtained before the second cycle of nivolumab. V usage is TRBV28 and J usage is TRBJ1-2, with 7 bases identical to TRBD1. This clonotype was sampled from a human donor with classical Hodgkin lymphoma. CDR3 sequence: CASSFPGGGNYGYTF. In DNA form, the CDR3 reads TGTGCCAGCAGTTTTCCAGGGGGAGGAAACTATGGCTACACCTTC.